This record covers a single T cell receptor beta chain. These data are taken from a study of blood T cell repertoires in COVID-19. Study-level information: Samples taken during acute and convalescent COVID-19 were collected in the United States, Italy and Spain. PBMCs, B-cell-depleted T cells, or T cells provided the cDNA or gDNA that made up the material.

How the authors handled the data: Estimates of nucleated cell counts were drawn from the amplification of reference gene primers. Only in-frame clones appear in the TCRdb table, and some are missing; sequencing was by immunoSEQ multiplex PCR. That table supplies the V and J calls and clone size; D and trimming were determined from the DNA. The sample holds some 250,000 clones; about nine tenths are singletons and the top ten take 2.2%. In germline, CDR1 is MNHEY, CDR2 SVGAGI. With V trimmed by 6 bases and J by 12 bases, 9 bases remained unmatched. This CDR3 spans 12 amino acids. What was sequenced was peripheral blood. The receptor comes from a man aged 25 to 45 who had recovered from COVID-19. The chain couples TRBV6-5 to TRBJ2-7; TRBD1 matches 9 bases. The CDR3 protein is CASRRSGDRAYF. CDR3 coding DNA: TGTGCCAGCAGAAGATCCGGGGACAGGGCGTACTTC.